Below, 21 T cell receptor beta chains from the same sample are listed, as sequenced in a study of regulatory T cells in long-lasting Graves disease. As for time point: persistent/refractory GD, antithyroid drugs over 5 years with positive TRAb. After RNA was extracted from PBMCs, the TCR library was made from it. Building the TCR beta libraries relied on iRepertoire HTBI primers, and CDR3 regions underwent Arm-PCR. TCRdb analysed the multiplex PCR reads with MiXCR anew, one entry per CDR3 protein. The sample includes 450,000 or so distinct CDR3 sequences, approximately 22% of them seen just once. The sample was peripheral blood mononuclear cells (PBMCs), taken when the disease was refractory, from a patient treated with antithyroid drugs. Receptors were obtained from a female donor with Graves disease.

Note on this clonotype: Just one base apart from a much larger clone, this may be a read error. The genes are TRBV11-3 and TRBJ1-4, with D hard to call. Germline V lookup: CDR1 SGHNT, CDR2 YENEEA. The CDR3 totals 15 residues. V shed 2 bases and J shed 2 bases, with 9 bases lying between them. CDR3 sequence reads: CASSLSPDTNEKLFF. The CDR3 nucleotides are TGTGCCAGCAGCTTATCACCAGACACTAATGAAAAACTGTTTTTT.

This clonotype was seen only a few times. The rearrangement links TRBV30 to TRBJ1-4; D is unclear. Trimming took 7 bases from V and 0 from J, leaving 6 bases between them. The CDR3 runs to 12 residues. The germline CDR1 and CDR2 sequences are GTSNPN and SVGIG (reference sequence). CDR3 sequence: CALGSTNEKLFF. For the CDR3, the DNA is TGTGCCTTGGGTTCAACTAATGAAAAACTGTTTTTT.

A word on this clonotype: A far larger clone is one base from this, pointing to a likely read error. V usage is TRBV5-5 and J usage is TRBJ2-7; 8 bases are shared with TRBD1. Germline V gene sequence: CDR1 SGHKS, CDR2 YYEKEE (reference sequence). The CDR3 runs to 13 residues. Here the CDR3 reads CASSPGTGGERYF. The DNA for the CDR3 is TGTGCCAGCAGCCCGGGGACAGGTGGCGAGCGGTACTTC.

This clonotype occurred a few times. The chain joins TRBV24-1 to TRBJ2-5, with 11 bases aligning to TRBD2. After removal of 4 bases from V and 5 bases from J, the junction contained 8 bases not matched to a gene. CDR3 length: 16 residues. CDR1 and CDR2 (germline): KGHDR, SFDVKD. CDR3 in amino acids: CATSESTSGSTETQYF. The CDR3 coding sequence is TGTGCCACCAGTGAATCAACTAGCGGGAGTACGGAGACCCAGTACTTC.

In this sample, this clonotype turned up a few times. The chain recombines TRBV6-1 with TRBJ1-4, with 9 nucleotides matching TRBD1. This CDR3 comprises 17 residues. V shed 4 bases and J 8 bases; nucleotides not matched to a gene: 14. Germline loops: CDR1 MNHNS, CDR2 SASEGT. The CDR3 bases are TGTGCCAGCAGTGGGGTAGTTATCGGGACAGGGAGAGAAAAACTGTTTTTT. Translation: CASSGVVIGTGREKLFF.

The chain is built from TRBV12-3 or TRBV12-4 and TRBJ2-7, with TRBD1 matching 12 bases. This CDR3 region has 15 residues. V lost 5 bases, J lost 9 bases, and 11 bases stayed unmatched. The CDR3 here is CASSPGDRGRNWQYF. In nucleotides, the CDR3 is TGTGCCAGCAGTCCAGGGGACAGGGGGCGCAATTGGCAGTACTTC.

This clonotype was seen many times. The junction does not match germline at one end; this may be a read error. This chain joins TRBV29-1 and TRBJ2-7; no firm D call. The CDR3 sequence is 11 residues long. The germline V gene encodes CDR1 SQVTM and CDR2 ANQGSEA. This CDR3 reads CSAETSYEQYF. CDR3 coding DNA: TGCAGCGCTGAAACCTCCTACGAGCAGTACTTC.

The table lists this clonotype with many counts. This chain connects TRBV29-1 to TRBJ1-1; no definite D call. CDR3 size: 11 residues. CDR1 is SQVTM and CDR2 is ANQGSEA in the germline V gene. Between the trimmed V and J ends, which lost 5 bases and 0 bases, there was a span of 4 bases. CDR3 loop: CSVSVNTEAFF. CDR3 coding DNA: TGCAGCGTTTCGGTGAACACTGAAGCTTTCTTT.

In its sample, this clonotype was seen many times. The V gene is TRBV11-2, the J gene TRBJ2-7, with TRBD2 identical over 9 bases. J gave up 0 bases and V 6 bases, and 6 bases lay outside the gene matches. Germline V gives CDR1 SGHAT, CDR2 FQNNGV. The CDR3 loop spans 15 amino acids. This chain's CDR3 is CASRRLAGSSYEQYF. The CDR3 coding sequence is TGTGCCAGCAGACGTCTAGCGGGGAGCTCCTACGAGCAGTACTTC.

This clonotype showed up many times. The rearrangement joins TRBV6-1 to TRBJ1-2; unclear D gene. The V gene lost 3 bases and the J gene lost 2 bases, with 4 bases spanning the gap. The CDR3 consists of 12 residues. Germline V CDR1 and CDR2: MNHNS, SASEGT. For the CDR3, the DNA is TGTGCCAGCAGTGAGCCAAACTATGGCTACACCTTC. Translated: CASSEPNYGYTF.

This clonotype was detected many times. This chain uses TRBV28 with TRBJ2-7; TRBD2 matches 8 bases. This CDR3 region has 17 residues. Germline V gene sequence: CDR1 MDHEN, CDR2 SYDVKM. The V and J ends lost 4 bases and 2 bases, in that order; junction bases with no gene match: 13. The CDR3 DNA sequence: TGTGCCAGCAGTTCCTACAGACTAGCGCGGAGGACCTACGAGCAGTACTTC. Translated: CASSSYRLARRTYEQYF.

This clonotype was counted a few times. The CDR3 reads CASSPPTNEKLFF. CDR3 DNA sequence: TGTGCCAGCTCACCGCCAACTAATGAAAAACTGTTTTTT. The chain combines TRBV18 with TRBJ1-4; no clear D gene. V shed 3 bases and J shed 0 bases, with 2 bases lying between them. Germline values: CDR1 KGHSH, CDR2 LQKENI. There are 13 residues in the CDR3.

This clonotype was counted a few times. The chain is built from TRBV28 and TRBJ2-3; the match to TRBD2 covers 8 bases. The CDR3 totals 16 residues. Trimming removed 3 bases from V and 4 bases from J; junction bases left unmatched: 9. Germline V gives CDR1 MDHEN, CDR2 SYDVKM. The CDR3 DNA is TGTGCCAGCAGTTTTTTAGCAGCGGGAGAGGCAGATACGCAGTATTTT. Residues: CASSFLAAGEADTQYF.

This chain connects TRBV7-9 to TRBJ2-5; 9 bases map to TRBD2. The germline V gene has CDR1 SEHNR and CDR2 FQNEAQ (reference sequence). The CDR3 length is 15 residues. Trimming took 3 bases from V and 0 from J; bases not matched to a gene: 2. The CDR3: CASSFGLAYQETQYF. The CDR3 nucleotides are TGTGCCAGCAGCTTTGGACTAGCGTACCAAGAGACCCAGTACTTC.

This clonotype was counted ten times or more. V and J are TRBV29-1 and TRBJ1-2, with D possibly TRBD1 on 5 matching bases. Per the germline V gene, CDR1 is SQVTM and CDR2 is ANQGSEA. Trimming took off 8 bases at V and 4 bases at J, with 23 bases between the two ends. CDR3 length equals 15 residues. The CDR3 DNA is TGCAGCTCCAAAGACCTACAGGACACAAGCTATGGCTACACCTTC. Its protein product is CSSKDLQDTSYGYTF.

The V call is TRBV20-1, the J call TRBJ2-6; the D is unclear. The CDR3 totals 17 residues. The germline CDR1 and CDR2 sequences are DFQATT and SNEGSKA (reference sequence). V lost 1 base, J lost 2 bases, and 15 bases lay in between. The DNA for the CDR3 is TGCAGTGCTAGAGTTAAAGGCGCCGGAACTGGGGCCAACGTCCTGACTTTC. It specifies CSARVKGAGTGANVLTF.

This chain joins TRBV7-9 and TRBJ2-1; 8 bases fit TRBD2. CDR3 length: 16 residues. V was clipped by 6 bases and J by 0 bases; unmatched bases: 7. The V gene's germline CDR1 is SEHNR and CDR2 FQNEAQ (reference sequence). Here the CDR3 reads CASSRSGTSSYNEQFF. The DNA of the CDR3 is TGTGCCAGCAGTCGCTCCGGGACTAGCTCCTACAATGAGCAGTTCTTC. The full variable domain, completed using reference TRBV7-9 and TRBJ2-1, is DTGVSQNPRHKITKRGQNVTFRCDPISEHNRLYWYRQTLGQGPEFLTYFQNEAQLEKSRLLSDRFSAERPKGSFSTLEIQRTEQGDSAMYLCASSRSGTSSYNEQFFGPGTRLTVL.

This clonotype was counted only a few times. This chain uses TRBV11-2 with TRBJ2-7, with a tentative D call TRBD2 (6 bases). V was shortened by 4 bases and J by 5 bases, with 21 bases between the two germline ends. The CDR3 runs 16 residues. Per the germline V gene, CDR1 is SGHAT and CDR2 is FQNNGV. The chain's CDR3 is CASSSLVLAKINEQYF. DNA for the CDR3: TGTGCCAGCAGCTCCCTCGTTCTAGCGAAGATCAACGAGCAGTACTTC.

This clonotype appeared many times. The chain combines TRBV24-1 with TRBJ1-2; unclear D gene. The CDR3 loop spans 14 amino acids. Trimming removed 5 bases from V and 6 bases from J, with 15 bases in between. The germline gives CDR1 KGHDR, CDR2 SFDVKD. CDR3 DNA sequence: TGTGCCACCAGTGCCTCCACAGTATTTGATGGCTACACCTTC. Its translation is CATSASTVFDGYTF.

The chain carries TRBV29-1 and TRBJ1-1; D remains ambiguous. Trimming removed 7 bases from V and 3 bases from J, with 18 bases in between. This CDR3 is built from 14 residues. Germline-derived CDR1 and CDR2 are SQVTM and ANQGSEA. As DNA, the CDR3 is TGCAGCGCCCTTAGGGAGAATTTATACACTGAAGCTTTCTTT. Amino acid sequence: CSALRENLYTEAFF.

The V call is TRBV12-5, the J call TRBJ1-5; tentatively, D is TRBD1 (6 bases). Trimming took off 1 base at V and 2 bases at J, with 6 bases between the two ends. This CDR3 is 14 amino acids long. CDR1 LGHNT and CDR2 FRNRAP come from the germline V gene. CDR3 in amino acids: CASGLGQGNQPQHF. CDR3 coding DNA: TGTGCTAGTGGTTTGGGACAGGGCAATCAGCCCCAGCATTTT.